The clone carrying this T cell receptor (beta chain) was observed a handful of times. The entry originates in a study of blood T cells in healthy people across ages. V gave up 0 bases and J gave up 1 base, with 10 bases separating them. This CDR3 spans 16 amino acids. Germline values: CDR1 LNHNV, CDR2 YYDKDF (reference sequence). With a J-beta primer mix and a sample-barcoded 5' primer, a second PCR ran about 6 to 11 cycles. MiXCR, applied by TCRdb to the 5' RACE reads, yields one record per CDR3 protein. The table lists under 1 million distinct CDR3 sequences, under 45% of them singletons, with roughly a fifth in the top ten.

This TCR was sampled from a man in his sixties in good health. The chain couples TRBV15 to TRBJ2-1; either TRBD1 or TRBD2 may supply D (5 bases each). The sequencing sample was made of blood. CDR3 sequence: CATSRDRDPSYNEQFF. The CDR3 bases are TGTGCCACCAGCAGAGACCGGGACCCTTCCTACAATGAGCAGTTCTTC.